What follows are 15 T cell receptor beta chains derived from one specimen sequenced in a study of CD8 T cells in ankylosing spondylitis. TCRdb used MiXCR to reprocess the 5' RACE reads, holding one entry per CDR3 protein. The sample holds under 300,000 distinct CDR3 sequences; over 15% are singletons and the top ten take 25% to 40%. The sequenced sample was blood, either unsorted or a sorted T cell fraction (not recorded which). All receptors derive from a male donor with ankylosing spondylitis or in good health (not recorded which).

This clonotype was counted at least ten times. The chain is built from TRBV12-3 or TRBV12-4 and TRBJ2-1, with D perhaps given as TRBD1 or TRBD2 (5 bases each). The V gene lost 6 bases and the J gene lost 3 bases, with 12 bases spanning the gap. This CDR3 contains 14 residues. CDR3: CASRSGTGYNEQFF. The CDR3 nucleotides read TGTGCCAGCAGATCCGGGACGGGCTACAATGAGCAGTTCTTC.

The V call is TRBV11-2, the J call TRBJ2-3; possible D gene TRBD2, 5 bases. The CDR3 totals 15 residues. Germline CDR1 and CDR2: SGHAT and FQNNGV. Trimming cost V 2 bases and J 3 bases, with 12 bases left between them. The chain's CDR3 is CASSLMRVGTDTQYF. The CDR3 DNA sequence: TGTGCCAGCAGCTTAATGAGGGTGGGAACAGATACGCAGTATTTT.

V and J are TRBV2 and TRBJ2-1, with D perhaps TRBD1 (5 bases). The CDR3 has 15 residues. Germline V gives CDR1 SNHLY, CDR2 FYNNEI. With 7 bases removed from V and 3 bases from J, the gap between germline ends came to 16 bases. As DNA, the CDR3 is TGTGCCAGCACCGAGAGGTCGGACATCTACAATGAGCAGTTCTTC. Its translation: CASTERSDIYNEQFF.

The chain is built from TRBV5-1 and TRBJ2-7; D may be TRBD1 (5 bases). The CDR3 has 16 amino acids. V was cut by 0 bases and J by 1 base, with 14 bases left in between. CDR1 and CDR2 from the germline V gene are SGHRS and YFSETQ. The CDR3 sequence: CASSLDPDRSSYEQYF. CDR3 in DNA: TGCGCCAGCAGCTTGGATCCCGACAGATCTTCCTACGAGCAGTACTTC.

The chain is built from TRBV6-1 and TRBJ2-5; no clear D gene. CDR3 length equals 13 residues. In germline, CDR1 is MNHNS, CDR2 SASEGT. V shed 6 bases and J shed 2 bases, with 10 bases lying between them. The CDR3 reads CASRGSGQETQYF. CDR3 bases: TGTGCCAGCAGGGGGTCAGGTCAAGAGACCCAGTACTTC.

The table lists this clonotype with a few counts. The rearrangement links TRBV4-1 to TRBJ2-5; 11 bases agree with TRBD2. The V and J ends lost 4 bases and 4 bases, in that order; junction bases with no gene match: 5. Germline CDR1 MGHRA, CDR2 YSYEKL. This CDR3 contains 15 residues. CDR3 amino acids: CASSPIAGGRETQYF. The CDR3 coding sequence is TGCGCCAGCAGCCCCATAGCGGGAGGGAGAGAGACCCAGTACTTC.

CDR3 sequence: CASSEEGRGTDTQYF. The DNA of the CDR3 is TGTGCCAGCAGCGAGGAGGGCCGGGGCACAGATACGCAGTATTTT. The chain is built from TRBV9 and TRBJ2-3, with a tentative D call TRBD2 (6 bases). The CDR3 has 15 amino acids. V was shortened by 3 bases and J by 1 base, with 12 bases between the two germline ends. The germline CDR1 and CDR2 sequences are SGDLS and YYNGEE.

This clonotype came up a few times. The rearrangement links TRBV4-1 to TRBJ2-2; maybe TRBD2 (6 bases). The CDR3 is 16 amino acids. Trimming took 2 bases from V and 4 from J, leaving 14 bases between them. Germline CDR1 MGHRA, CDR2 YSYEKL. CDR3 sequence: CASSQSPGETTGELFF. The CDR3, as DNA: TGCGCCAGCAGCCAATCCCCGGGGGAGACCACCGGGGAGCTGTTTTTT.

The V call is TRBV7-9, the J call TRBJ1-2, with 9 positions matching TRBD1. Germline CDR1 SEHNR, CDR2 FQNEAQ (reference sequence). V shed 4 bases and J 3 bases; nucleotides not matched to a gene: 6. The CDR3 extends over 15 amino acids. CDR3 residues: CASSSGTGYDYGYTF. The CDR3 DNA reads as TGTGCCAGCAGCTCAGGGACAGGGTACGACTATGGCTACACCTTC.

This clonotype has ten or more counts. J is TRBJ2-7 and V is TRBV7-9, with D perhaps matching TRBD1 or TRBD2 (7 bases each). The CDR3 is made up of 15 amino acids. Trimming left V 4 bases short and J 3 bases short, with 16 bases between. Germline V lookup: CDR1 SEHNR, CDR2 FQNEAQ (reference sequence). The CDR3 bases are TGTGCCAGCAGCTCCCTAGCGGCAGGGGGCTACGAGCAGTACTTC. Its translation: CASSSLAAGGYEQYF.

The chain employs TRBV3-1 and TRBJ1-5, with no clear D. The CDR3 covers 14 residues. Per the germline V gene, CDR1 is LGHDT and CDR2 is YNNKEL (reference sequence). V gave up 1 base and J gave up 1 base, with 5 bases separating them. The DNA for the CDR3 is TGTGCCAGCAGCCAAGGACAAAGCAATCAGCCCCAGCATTTT. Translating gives CASSQGQSNQPQHF.

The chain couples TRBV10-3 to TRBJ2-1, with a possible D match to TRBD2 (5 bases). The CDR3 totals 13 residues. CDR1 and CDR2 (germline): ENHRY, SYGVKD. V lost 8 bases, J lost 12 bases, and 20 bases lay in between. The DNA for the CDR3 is TGTGCCATCGAAGCGGACCCCAATGAAGGGCAGTTCTTC. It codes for CAIEADPNEGQFF.

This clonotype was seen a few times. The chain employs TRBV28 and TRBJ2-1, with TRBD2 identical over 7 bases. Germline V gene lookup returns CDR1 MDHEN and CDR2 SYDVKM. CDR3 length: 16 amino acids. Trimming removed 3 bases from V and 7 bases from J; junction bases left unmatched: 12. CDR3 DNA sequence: TGTGCCAGCAGTTTGGTCGGGAGCGGGATAGCGAATGAGCAGTTCTTC. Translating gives CASSLVGSGIANEQFF.

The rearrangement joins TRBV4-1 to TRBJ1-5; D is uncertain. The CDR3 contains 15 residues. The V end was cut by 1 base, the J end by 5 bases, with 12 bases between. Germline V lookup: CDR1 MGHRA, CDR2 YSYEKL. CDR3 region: CASSQVGRVDQPQHF. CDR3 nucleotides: TGCGCCAGCAGCCAAGTCGGGAGGGTAGATCAGCCCCAGCATTTT.

Here the CDR3 reads CSVWAGRQYEQYF. In DNA, the CDR3 is TGCAGCGTTTGGGCAGGGAGACAATACGAGCAGTACTTC. The chain is built from TRBV29-1 and TRBJ2-7, with D possibly being TRBD1 or TRBD2 (5 bases each). Germline V gene sequence: CDR1 SQVTM, CDR2 ANQGSEA. V was trimmed by 5 bases and J by 4 bases, leaving 15 bases between them. The length of the CDR3 is 13 residues.